This T cell receptor beta chain was profiled in a study of identical twins. Overall study findings and caveats: The authors noted that invariant MAIT and iNKT cells could partly confound zero-insertion analyses.

A universal primer binding site was introduced by template switching. The final cDNA contained unique molecular identifiers. TCRdb processed the 5' RACE reads anew with MiXCR; each CDR3 protein has one entry. The sample records roughly 1,500,000 distinct CDR3 sequences, around 29% being singletons. Healthy Caucasian individuals made up all the donors. This clonotype turned up a few times. The antigen is undetermined. This CDR3 spans 13 amino acids. V dropped 2 bases and J dropped 5 bases, with 12 bases sitting between them. Germline V CDR1 and CDR2: SQVTM, ANQGSEA. The chain has TRBV29-1 and TRBJ1-1; the D gene is possibly TRBD1 (6 bases). Sequencing used cord blood. This clonotype originated in a newborn girl in good health. DNA for the CDR3: TGCAGCGTTGAATACAAGAGGGGGACTGAAGCTTTCTTT. It yields the protein CSVEYKRGTEAFF.